The 20 T cell receptor beta chains in this list originate from one sample, sequenced in a study of CD8 T cells in Susac syndrome. The RNA, about 0.45 to 1 ug, was put through reverse transcription using random hexamers. MiXCR was run by TCRdb on the immunoSEQ multiplex PCR reads, yielding one entry per CDR3 protein. The sample carries hundreds of thousands of distinct CDR3 sequences, 85% recorded once. The sample consisted of CD8+ T cells from PBMCs. The origin of the receptors is a human donor with multiple sclerosis.

The chain is built from TRBV20-1 and TRBJ2-5; the D gene could be TRBD1 or TRBD2 (5 bases each). This CDR3 is built from 13 residues. In germline, CDR1 is DFQATT, CDR2 SNEGSKA (reference sequence). V lost 4 bases and J lost 3, with 12 bases in between. The chain's CDR3 is CSATPGPEETQYF. For the CDR3, the DNA is TGCAGTGCTACACCGGGACCCGAAGAGACCCAGTACTTC.

The chain employs TRBV9 and TRBJ1-4; maybe TRBD1 (5 bases). Germline assignment: CDR1 SGDLS and CDR2 YYNGEE. V was shortened by 0 bases and J by 12 bases, with 9 bases between the two germline ends. This CDR3 has 12 amino acids. The CDR3 nucleotides read TGTGCCAGCAGCGTAGCAGGGAAGGAACTGTTTTTT. Amino acid sequence: CASSVAGKELFF.

This chain links TRBV30 with TRBJ2-3; perhaps TRBD2 as D (5 bases). Looked up from germline, CDR1 is GTSNPN and CDR2 is SVGIG (reference sequence). Trimming took 4 bases from V and 4 from J, leaving 15 bases between them. The CDR3 consists of 14 residues. The CDR3 loop reads CAWTLTGFSDTQYF. DNA for the CDR3: TGTGCCTGGACCCTCACGGGGTTTTCAGATACGCAGTATTTT.

In this sample, this clonotype turned up once. The chain is built from TRBV4-3 and TRBJ2-5, with 10 bases matching TRBD1. V lost 4 bases, J lost 5 bases, and 7 bases stayed unmatched. Germline values: CDR1 LGHNA, CDR2 YSLEER. CDR3 length equals 15 residues. The CDR3 is CASSLGTGVRETQYF. The CDR3 DNA reads as TGCGCCAGCAGCCTCGGGACAGGGGTAAGGGAGACCCAGTACTTC.

With respect to this clonotype: This clone may be a read error of a much larger clone one base away. V gene TRBV10-3 combines with J gene TRBJ2-5; D is unresolved. The germline gives CDR1 ENHRY, CDR2 SYGVKD. The CDR3 extends over 12 amino acids. The CDR3, as DNA: TGTGCCTTCAGTGAGCGTTGGGAGACCCAGTACTTC. Amino acid sequence: CAFSERWETQYF.

The rearrangement uses TRBV19 and TRBJ2-1; 7 nucleotides match TRBD1. V shed 4 bases and J 5 bases; nucleotides not matched to a gene: 8. The CDR3 sequence is 15 residues long. The germline V gene has CDR1 LNHDA and CDR2 SQIVND (reference sequence). The CDR3 coding sequence is TGTGCCAGTAGTACGGACAGGAACGCCAACAATGAGCAGTTCTTC. It is translated as CASSTDRNANNEQFF.

The V gene is TRBV27, the J gene TRBJ2-1, with 8 bases matching TRBD1. The germline CDR1 and CDR2 sequences are MNHEY and SMNVEV (reference sequence). The CDR3 is made up of 15 amino acids. Germline trimming cut 5 bases from V and 2 bases from J; bases unmatched to any gene: 5. The CDR3 protein is CASSTTGEAYNEQFF. The CDR3 DNA sequence: TGTGCCAGCAGTACGACAGGGGAGGCCTACAATGAGCAGTTCTTC.

V is TRBV24-1 and J is TRBJ2-2; 15 positions agree with TRBD2. V was pared by 1 base and J by 4 bases, with 12 bases of the junction left unmatched. Germline CDR1 reads KGHDR; CDR2 reads SFDVKD. This CDR3 contains 21 residues. CDR3 coding DNA: TGTGCCACCAGTGATTTAAACCCTAGGACTAGCGGGAGGGTGAGCACCGGGGAGCTGTTTTTT. The encoded protein is CATSDLNPRTSGRVSTGELFF.

This clonotype has a handful of counts. The V gene is TRBV6-2 or TRBV6-3, the J gene TRBJ2-7, with a tentative D call TRBD1 (6 bases). The CDR3 loop spans 20 amino acids. Germline assignment: CDR1 MNHEY and CDR2 SVGEGT. Trimming removed 2 bases at V and 0 bases at J, with 26 bases between. The CDR3 bases are TGTGCCAGCAGTTACAGTTGGGACACACTTACATTACTCGCCTCCTACGAGCAGTACTTC. It is translated as CASSYSWDTLTLLASYEQYF.

The rearrangement links TRBV27 to TRBJ2-1, with 7 nucleotides matching TRBD1. V was clipped by 2 bases and J by 0 bases; unmatched bases: 4. The CDR3 extends over 16 amino acids. The germline gives CDR1 MNHEY, CDR2 SMNVEV (reference sequence). The DNA for the CDR3 is TGTGCCAGCAGTTTAGGGACAGCCCGCTCCTACAATGAGCAGTTCTTC. Translated, it gives CASSLGTARSYNEQFF.

The genes are TRBV4-2 and TRBJ2-7; maybe TRBD2 (6 bases). Trimming removed 3 bases from V and 7 bases from J, with 28 bases in between. Germline CDR1 is LGHNA and CDR2 is YNFKEQ. The CDR3 length is 18 residues. The CDR3: CASSQPGTSRSPHVEQYF. In nucleotides, the CDR3 is TGTGCCAGCAGCCAGCCCGGGACTTCTCGTAGTCCCCATGTAGAGCAGTACTTC.

This rearrangement joins TRBV30 to TRBJ1-5; D call uncertain. Germline V CDR1 and CDR2: GTSNPN, SVGIG (reference sequence). Between the trimmed V and J ends, which lost 0 bases and 1 base, there was a span of 7 bases. This CDR3 contains 14 residues. Here the CDR3 DNA reads TGTGCCTGGAGTGTAGGGCAGAGCAATCAGCCCCAGCATTTT. Its protein product is CAWSVGQSNQPQHF.

This CDR3 reads CASSYGQFQETQYF. DNA for the CDR3: TGTGCCAGCAGCTACGGACAGTTCCAAGAGACCCAGTACTTC. The chain recombines TRBV12-3 or TRBV12-4 with TRBJ2-5; possible D gene TRBD1, 6 bases. Trimming took off 6 bases at V and 1 base at J, with 12 bases between the two ends. The CDR3 consists of 14 residues.

J is TRBJ2-7 and V is TRBV5-1, with 10 bases matching TRBD1. The J segment lost 4 bases and the V segment lost 1 base, leaving 11 bases of the junction unmatched. Germline assignment: CDR1 SGHRS and CDR2 YFSETQ. The CDR3 sequence is 17 residues long. CDR3 in DNA: TGCGCCAGCAGCTTGTACAACGGGGGGACAGGGGCATACGAGCAGTACTTC. This sequence encodes CASSLYNGGTGAYEQYF.

The rearrangement links TRBV27 to TRBJ2-1; TRBD1 matches 8 bases. Trimming cost V 5 bases and J 6 bases; bases outside gene matches: 6. Germline-derived CDR1 and CDR2 are MNHEY and SMNVEV (reference sequence). The CDR3 loop spans 14 amino acids. The CDR3 nucleotides read TGTGCCAGCAGTGCCGGACAGGGTCGCAATGAGCAGTTCTTC. It specifies CASSAGQGRNEQFF.

The V and J genes are TRBV19 and TRBJ1-2; D is possibly TRBD1 (5 bases). The CDR3 spans 15 residues. Germline lookup yields CDR1 LNHDA and CDR2 SQIVND (reference sequence). The V gene lost 3 bases and the J gene lost 2 bases, with 13 bases spanning the gap. The CDR3 reads CASSILEGANYGYTF. The CDR3 nucleotides are TGTGCCAGTAGTATTTTAGAAGGGGCGAACTATGGCTACACCTTC.

This chain connects TRBV15 to TRBJ1-5, with D unresolved. V was trimmed by 1 base and J by 0 bases, leaving 7 bases between them. This CDR3 has 15 residues. Germline CDR1 LNHNV, CDR2 YYDKDF (reference sequence). CDR3 sequence reads: CATSRARDSNQPQHF. The CDR3, as DNA: TGTGCCACCAGCAGAGCCCGGGATAGCAATCAGCCCCAGCATTTT.

The chain has TRBV30 and TRBJ1-5, with 7 nucleotides matching TRBD1. There are 15 residues in the CDR3. V lost 5 bases to trimming and J lost 0 bases; unmatched junction nucleotides: 7. Germline lookup yields CDR1 GTSNPN and CDR2 SVGIG (reference sequence). In DNA form, the CDR3 reads TGTGCCTGGGCCCCCGGGACAGTTAGCAATCAGCCCCAGCATTTT. It encodes CAWAPGTVSNQPQHF.

This sequence joins TRBV6-1 and TRBJ1-5; a possible D gene is TRBD1 (5 bases). The CDR3 length is 15 residues. V lost 5 bases and J lost 6, with 17 bases in between. Looked up from germline, CDR1 is MNHNS and CDR2 is SASEGT. This chain's CDR3 is CASSSQGWSIQPQHF. As DNA, the CDR3 is TGTGCCAGCAGTTCCCAGGGTTGGTCCATTCAGCCCCAGCATTTT.

The chain links TRBV19 to TRBJ1-2, with D unclear. The V and J ends lost 0 bases and 5 bases respectively, with 1 base between them. CDR3 length: 11 amino acids. Germline CDR1 LNHDA, CDR2 SQIVND (reference sequence). Here the CDR3 DNA reads TGTGCCAGTAGTATAGAGTATGGCTACACCTTC. Translation gives CASSIEYGYTF.